The clone carrying this T cell receptor beta chain has only a few counts. As yet, its antigen is unknown. This specimen comes from a study of cytomegalovirus exposure and HLA in healthy donors. From germline, CDR1 is MNHEY and CDR2 SMNVEV (reference sequence). V was cut by 5 bases and J by 2 bases, with 13 bases left in between. The CDR3 runs 15 residues. Study findings and constraints: Later work found that TCR association rates differed between HLA loci; DRB1 had the most and HLA-C the fewest. Most CMV-associated TCR beta chains were later found to appear HLA-restricted.

PCR used 60 Vbeta primers and 13 Jbeta primers. Measured with immunoSEQ multiplex PCR; TCRdb has only the in-frame clones, and not every one. The table lists about 160,000 clones, around 77% of them singletons. The receptor comes from a man aged 25 to 45 in good health and CMV-seropositive. The V and J genes are TRBV27 and TRBJ1-5; D possibly corresponds to TRBD1 (5 bases). The material sequenced was PBMCs. CDR3 nucleotide sequence: TGTGCCAGCAGTAACCTCGGACACGGCAATCAGCCCCAGCATTTT. It specifies CASSNLGHGNQPQHF.